One and the same sample provided the 9 T cell receptor beta chains below, sequenced in a study of blood T cell repertoires in COVID-19. Using immunoSEQ multiplex PCR, the repertoire was profiled, and TCRdb retains in-frame clones only, with some absent. The data show around 420,000 clones, 70% to 90% seen once. Specimen: PBMCs or T cells enriched from blood (not recorded which). These receptors were taken from a woman between 35 and 50 years old with acute COVID-19.

This chain connects TRBV5-1 to TRBJ2-7; 8 positions match TRBD1. Trimming cost V 2 bases and J 5 bases; bases outside gene matches: 9. Looked up from germline, CDR1 is SGHRS and CDR2 is YFSETQ. This CDR3 spans 15 amino acids. The CDR3 protein is CASSFGQGALDEQYF. Written as DNA, the CDR3 is TGCGCCAGCAGCTTCGGCCAGGGGGCGTTGGACGAGCAGTACTTC.

The gene calls are TRBV18 and TRBJ2-4; 8 bases agree with TRBD1. Germline CDR1 reads KGHSH; CDR2 reads LQKENI. Trimming cost V 3 bases and J 10 bases; bases outside gene matches: 11. This CDR3 is built from 15 residues. This CDR3 reads CASSPTGDLGWIQYF. CDR3 in DNA: TGTGCCAGCTCACCGACAGGGGACTTGGGGTGGATTCAGTACTTC. Full variable domain (rest looked up from reference TRBV18 and TRBJ2-4): NAGVMQNPRHLVRRRGQEARLRCSPMKGHSHVYWYRQLPEEGLKFMVYLQKENIIDESGMPKERFSAEFPKEGPSILRIQQVVRGDSAAYFCASSPTGDLGWIQYFGAGTRLSVL.

The chain combines TRBV11-2 with TRBJ1-1, with 11 bases identical to TRBD1. The CDR3 has 16 residues. The trim removed 5 bases at V and 2 bases at J, leaving 7 bases unmatched. From germline, CDR1 is SGHAT and CDR2 FQNNGV. The DNA of the CDR3 is TGTGCCAGCAGCGTTGGACAGGGGGCAGGAAACACTGAAGCTTTCTTT. Residues: CASSVGQGAGNTEAFF.

The rearrangement links TRBV5-6 to TRBJ1-2; D might be TRBD1 (6 bases). Germline V gene data show CDR1 as SGHDT and CDR2 as YYEEEE. The ends were cut back, 0 bases at V and 2 bases at J, with 14 bases in the middle. There are 16 residues in the CDR3. The CDR3 region has the DNA TGTGCCAGCAGCTTGGCTTCCGGGACATTCAACTATGGCTACACCTTC. Translation: CASSLASGTFNYGYTF.

The genes are TRBV10-3 and TRBJ1-2, with 8 bases that match TRBD1. Germline V gene lookup returns CDR1 ENHRY and CDR2 SYGVKD. The trim removed 10 bases at V and 0 bases at J, leaving 7 bases unmatched. The CDR3 is 14 residues long. DNA of the CDR3: TGTGCCACCAATGGACAGGGAACTAACTATGGCTACACCTTC. Its protein product is CATNGQGTNYGYTF.

The chain joins TRBV7-8 to TRBJ2-1; no firm D call. The CDR3 extends over 18 amino acids. The ends were cut back, 3 bases at V and 7 bases at J, with 25 bases in the middle. Germline CDR1 SGHVS, CDR2 FQNEAQ. This chain's CDR3 is CASSFLPQTPGLWNEQFF. CDR3 bases: TGTGCCAGCAGCTTTCTTCCCCAGACACCAGGTCTTTGGAATGAGCAGTTCTTC.

The chain recombines TRBV27 with TRBJ1-2; D not resolved. The germline V and J ends were trimmed by 6 bases and 0 bases, with 11 bases remaining between them. CDR1 and CDR2 (germline): MNHEY, SMNVEV (reference sequence). The CDR3 sequence is 14 residues long. In DNA, the CDR3 is TGTGCCAGCAGCCCACTAGCTGCTAACTATGGCTACACCTTC. Translated: CASSPLAANYGYTF.

This chain uses TRBV5-6 with TRBJ1-2; D remains ambiguous. The CDR3 spans 16 residues. V lost 4 bases to trimming and J lost 4 bases, with 20 bases between them. Germline loops: CDR1 SGHDT, CDR2 YYEEEE. CDR3 sequence (DNA): TGTGCCAGCAGCCCACCAACCCCCCAGGCCATCTATGGCTACACCTTC. Its protein is CASSPPTPQAIYGYTF. Full variable domain (remainder filled in from reference TRBV5-6 and TRBJ1-2): DAGVTQSPTHLIKTRGQQVTLRCSPKSGHDTVSWYQQALGQGPQFIFQYYEEEERQRGNFPDRFSGHQFPNYSSELNVNALLLGDSALYLCASSPPTPQAIYGYTFGSGTRLTVV.

V gene TRBV9 combines with J gene TRBJ2-1; D perhaps matches TRBD2 (7 bases). Germline CDR1 is SGDLS and CDR2 is YYNGEE. The V end was cut by 1 base, the J end by 4 bases, with 15 bases between. The CDR3 spans 16 residues. The CDR3 DNA is TGTGCCAGCAGCGTACGTGGGGGGGCCGTTTACAATGAGCAGTTCTTC. Amino acids: CASSVRGGAVYNEQFF.